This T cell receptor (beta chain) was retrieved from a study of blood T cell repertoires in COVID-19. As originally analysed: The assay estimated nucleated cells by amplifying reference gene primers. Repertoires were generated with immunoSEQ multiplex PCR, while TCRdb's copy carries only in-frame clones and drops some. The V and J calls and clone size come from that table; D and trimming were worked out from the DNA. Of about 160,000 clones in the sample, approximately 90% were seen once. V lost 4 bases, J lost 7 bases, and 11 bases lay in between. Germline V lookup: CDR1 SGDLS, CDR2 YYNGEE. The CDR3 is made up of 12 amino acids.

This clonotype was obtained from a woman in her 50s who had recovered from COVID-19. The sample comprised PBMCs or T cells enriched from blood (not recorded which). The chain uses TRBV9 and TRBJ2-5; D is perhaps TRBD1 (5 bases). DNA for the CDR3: TGTGCCAGCAGCTCCAGTAGGGGGACCCAGTACTTC. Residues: CASSSSRGTQYF.